The source of this T cell receptor (beta chain) is a study of cytomegalovirus exposure and HLA in healthy donors. Study outcomes and limitations: TCR association rates varied by HLA locus in a later analysis, with DRB1 highest and HLA-C lowest. TCR beta chains numbering roughly 150 were designated cytomegalovirus-associated.

Germline V gene data show CDR1 as LNHDA and CDR2 as SQIVND (reference sequence). CDR3 size: 13 residues. The V segment lost 8 bases and the J segment 6 bases; nucleotides outside the gene matches: 6. The donors gave bone marrow, and they were healthy. With respect to this clone: No antigen is known for it.

Researchers ran the PCR with 60 Vbeta and 13 Jbeta primers. This table comes from immunoSEQ multiplex PCR, and its TCRdb copy is limited to in-frame clones, with some not included. The repertoire holds around 160,000 clones, over 65% seen once, with around 3% in the top ten. The clonotype comes from a man aged 35 to 55 in good health and CMV-seropositive. This chain joins TRBV19 and TRBJ1-5; 8 nucleotides agree with TRBD1. Sample: PBMCs. In DNA form, the CDR3 reads TGTGCCAGTGTGGACAGGGTGGGTCAGCCCCAGCATTTT. It yields the protein CASVDRVGQPQHF.